This passage covers 12 T cell receptor beta chains from one sample sequenced in a study of vaccination effects on CD4 cells after COVID-19. Expansion of antigen-specific CD4+ T cells with viral peptide pools was carried out by the ViraFEST assay before sequencing. Cells that had been cultured for nine to eleven days were the source of isolated CD4+ T cells. Two-dose vaccination with either BNT162b2 or mRNA-1273 was given to the participants. Their antigens remain unidentified. Repertoires were generated with immunoSEQ multiplex PCR, while TCRdb's copy carries only in-frame clones and drops some. This sample has 55,000 to 70,000 clones, with 76% found just once. The input for sequencing was CD4+ T cells from PBMCs cultured with HCoV-OC43 spike peptides, taken after COVID-19 vaccination. Subset specified: HCoV-OC43 spike overlapping peptide pool stimulation. The origin of the receptors is a human donor who received a COVID-19 vaccine.

The chain has TRBV6-2 or TRBV6-3 and TRBJ2-2; 8 positions agree with TRBD1. V shed 6 bases, J shed 4 bases, and the junction held 7 bases outside the gene matches. The CDR3 consists of 15 residues. Germline V gene lookup returns CDR1 MNHEY and CDR2 SVGEGT. CDR3 bases: TGTGCCAGCAGCTCGACAGGGGTGAGCACCGGGGAGCTGTTTTTT. Protein: CASSSTGVSTGELFF.

V and J are TRBV11-3 and TRBJ2-7; 9 bases agree with TRBD1. With 1 base clipped from V and 5 bases from J, the junction kept 6 bases outside the gene matches. Germline lookup yields CDR1 SGHNT and CDR2 YENEEA. The CDR3 contains 15 residues. The CDR3: CASSLAKQGANEQYV. The CDR3 DNA reads TGTGCCAGCAGCTTAGCCAAACAGGGGGCGAACGAGCAGTACGTC.

The V gene is TRBV5-1, the J gene TRBJ1-2; D call uncertain. The CDR3 runs 15 residues. The V and J ends lost 2 bases and 3 bases respectively, with 14 bases between them. Per germline, CDR1 SGHRS and CDR2 YFSETQ. CDR3 sequence (DNA): TGCGCCAGCAGCTTAAACGCTGGTAGGGACTATGGCTACACCTTC. It yields the protein CASSLNAGRDYGYTF.

This clone has a handful of counts. Here the CDR3 DNA reads TGCGCCAGCAGCGCAGGGGGATCTGGGGCCAACGTCCTGACTTTC. It encodes CASSAGGSGANVLTF. V is TRBV5-1 and J is TRBJ2-6; 7 nucleotides line up with TRBD1. The V gene's germline CDR1 is SGHRS and CDR2 YFSETQ. The CDR3 spans 15 residues. V lost 4 bases and J lost 1; bases outside the gene matches: 2. The full variable domain, in which reference TRBV5-1 and TRBJ2-6 provide the parts outside the CDR3, is KAGVTQTPRYLIKTRGQQVTLSCSPISGHRSVSWYQQTPGQGLQFLFEYFSETQRNKGNFPGRFSGRQFSNSRSEMNVSTLELGDSALYLCASSAGGSGANVLTFGAGSRLTVL.

The chain carries TRBV18 and TRBJ1-3; D is perhaps TRBD1 (6 bases). This CDR3 spans 16 amino acids. Trimming cost V 1 base and J 0 bases, with 10 bases left between them. Germline assignment: CDR1 KGHSH and CDR2 LQKENI. The CDR3 DNA sequence: TGTGCCAGCTCACCACAGGGGGAAAACTCTGGAAACACCATATATTTT. Residues: CASSPQGENSGNTIYF.

The CDR3 protein is CASSQVMTGWRSGANVLTF. The DNA for the CDR3 is TGCGCCAGCAGCCAAGTTATGACCGGATGGCGCTCTGGGGCCAACGTCCTGACTTTC. This chain links TRBV4-1 with TRBJ2-6; D is unresolved. Deletions cut 1 base from V and 0 bases from J, with 16 bases between. The CDR3 is made up of 19 amino acids. CDR1 is MGHRA and CDR2 is YSYEKL in the germline V gene.

This chain uses TRBV15 with TRBJ1-6, with D unresolved. V gave up 5 bases and J gave up 0 bases, with 8 bases separating them. Germline V gene lookup returns CDR1 LNHNV and CDR2 YYDKDF (reference sequence). The CDR3 is 15 residues long. CDR3 nucleotides: TGTGCCACCAGCCGCACGCGCTCCTATAATTCACCCCTCCACTTT. Protein sequence: CATSRTRSYNSPLHF.

By its share, this clone is medium-sized (0.01 to 0.1%). The chain couples TRBV6-6 to TRBJ1-2; no firm D call. Trimming stripped 6 bases from V and 7 bases from J, with 9 bases between. The CDR3 totals 11 residues. Germline values: CDR1 MNHNY, CDR2 SVGAGI (reference sequence). CDR3 DNA sequence: TGTGCCAGCAGATCAGGTGGTGGCTACACCTTC. Its protein is CASRSGGGYTF.

The chain uses TRBV7-2 and TRBJ1-2, with D perhaps TRBD1 (5 bases). The CDR3 is 15 residues long. The germline V gene encodes CDR1 SGHTA and CDR2 FQGNSA. Trimming removed 1 base at V and 7 bases at J, with 16 bases between. The CDR3 is CASSLGSGLMGGYTF. The CDR3 region has the DNA TGTGCCAGCAGCTTAGGATCAGGGTTGATGGGTGGCTACACCTTC.

A remark on this clone: Other DNA variants within this sample encode the same CDR3. In DNA form, the CDR3 reads TGTGCCTGGAGTAGGCAGGGGGACCAGCCCCAGCATTTT. Encoded protein: CAWSRQGDQPQHF. This chain uses TRBV30 with TRBJ1-5; 7 positions match TRBD1. Trimming took 2 bases from V and 7 from J; bases not matched to a gene: 5. CDR3 length: 13 amino acids. Germline V gene data show CDR1 as GTSNPN and CDR2 as SVGIG (reference sequence).

The chain links TRBV4-1 to TRBJ1-2; 7 bases fit TRBD1. The CDR3 totals 18 residues. Germline V gene sequence: CDR1 MGHRA, CDR2 YSYEKL. V lost 4 bases to trimming and J lost 8 bases; unmatched junction nucleotides: 22. CDR3 bases: TGCGCCAGCAGCCTCCAACCAGGGGGGGGCCCTAACCTGCTAGGCTACACCTTC. Translating gives CASSLQPGGGPNLLGYTF.

This chain joins TRBV9 and TRBJ1-2, with D hard to call. CDR3 length: 13 amino acids. Germline lookup yields CDR1 SGDLS and CDR2 YYNGEE. V lost 0 bases and J lost 4, with 7 bases in between. The CDR3 is CASSVDGSYGYTF. The CDR3 coding sequence is TGTGCCAGCAGCGTAGACGGAAGCTATGGCTACACCTTC.